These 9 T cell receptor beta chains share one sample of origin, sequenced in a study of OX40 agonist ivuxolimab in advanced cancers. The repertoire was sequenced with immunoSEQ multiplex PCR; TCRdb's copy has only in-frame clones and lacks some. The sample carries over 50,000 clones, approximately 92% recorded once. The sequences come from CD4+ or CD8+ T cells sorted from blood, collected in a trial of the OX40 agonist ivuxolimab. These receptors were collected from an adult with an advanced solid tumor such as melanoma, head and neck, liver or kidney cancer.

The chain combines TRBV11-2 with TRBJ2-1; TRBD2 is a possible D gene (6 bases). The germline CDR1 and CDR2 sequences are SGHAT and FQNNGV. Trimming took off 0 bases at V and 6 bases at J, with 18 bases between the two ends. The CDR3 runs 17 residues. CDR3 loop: CASSLDLASEYFNEQFF. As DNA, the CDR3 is TGTGCCAGCAGCTTAGATCTAGCTAGCGAATACTTCAATGAGCAGTTCTTC.

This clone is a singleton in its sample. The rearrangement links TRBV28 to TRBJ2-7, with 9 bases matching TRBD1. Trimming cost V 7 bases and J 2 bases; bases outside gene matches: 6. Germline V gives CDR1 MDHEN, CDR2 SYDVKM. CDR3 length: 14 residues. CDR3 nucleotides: TGTGCCAGCACACTGACAGGGGGAGCCTACGAGCAGTACTTC. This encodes CASTLTGGAYEQYF.

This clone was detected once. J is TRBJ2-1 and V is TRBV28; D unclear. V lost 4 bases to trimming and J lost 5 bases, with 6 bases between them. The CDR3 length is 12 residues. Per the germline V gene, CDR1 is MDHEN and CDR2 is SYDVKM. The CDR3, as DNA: TGTGCCAGCAGTTCTGAAAACAATGAGCAGTTCTTC. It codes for CASSSENNEQFF.

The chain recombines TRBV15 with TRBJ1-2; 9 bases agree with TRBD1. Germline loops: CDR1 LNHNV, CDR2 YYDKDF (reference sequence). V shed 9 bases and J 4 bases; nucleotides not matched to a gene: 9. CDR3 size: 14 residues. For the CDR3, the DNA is TGTGCCACGCGTACCCGGGACAGGGTCTATGGCTACACCTTC. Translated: CATRTRDRVYGYTF.

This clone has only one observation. CDR3 DNA: TGTGCCAGCAGTTTGTCCGGTCGTAATGAAAAACTGTTTTTT. Translation: CASSLSGRNEKLFF. The rearrangement uses TRBV27 and TRBJ1-4; D unclear. From germline, CDR1 is MNHEY and CDR2 SMNVEV (reference sequence). The CDR3 contains 14 residues. V shed 3 bases and J shed 4 bases, with 9 bases lying between them. Looking up the rest from reference TRBV27 and TRBJ1-4 gives the full variable domain: EAQVTQNPRYLITVTGKKLTVTCSQNMNHEYMSWYRQDPGLGLRQIYYSMNVEVTDKGDVPEGYKVSRKEKRNFPLILESPSPNQTSLYFCASSLSGRNEKLFFGSGTQLSVL.

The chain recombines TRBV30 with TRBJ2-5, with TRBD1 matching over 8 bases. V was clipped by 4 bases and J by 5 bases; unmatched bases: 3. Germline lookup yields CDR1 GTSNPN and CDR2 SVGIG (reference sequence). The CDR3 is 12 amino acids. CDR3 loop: CAWTGGQETQYF. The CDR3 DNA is TGTGCCTGGACAGGGGGCCAGGAGACCCAGTACTTC.

The CDR3 nucleotides read TGTGCCAGCAGTCTGAGGGGAGCCCCATATGGCTACACCTTC. Translation: CASSLRGAPYGYTF. The rearrangement links TRBV27 to TRBJ1-2; TRBD1 might be the D (5 bases). The CDR3 is 14 residues long. Germline CDR1 is MNHEY and CDR2 is SMNVEV (reference sequence). Between the trimmed V and J ends, which lost 5 bases and 5 bases, there was a span of 15 bases.

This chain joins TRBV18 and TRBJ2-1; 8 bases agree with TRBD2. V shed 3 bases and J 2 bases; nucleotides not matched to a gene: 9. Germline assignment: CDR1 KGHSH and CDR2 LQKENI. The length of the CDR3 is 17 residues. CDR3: CASSPNLTSGTYNEQFF. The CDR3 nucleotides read TGTGCCAGCTCACCCAACCTCACTAGCGGTACCTACAATGAGCAGTTCTTC.

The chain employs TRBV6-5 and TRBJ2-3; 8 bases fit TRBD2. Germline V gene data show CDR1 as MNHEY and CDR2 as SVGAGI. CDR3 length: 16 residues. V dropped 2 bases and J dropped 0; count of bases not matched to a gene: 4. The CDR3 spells CASSYDTSGSTDTQYF. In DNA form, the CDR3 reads TGTGCCAGCAGTTACGACACTAGCGGAAGCACAGATACGCAGTATTTT.